This entry lists 13 T cell receptor beta chains sequenced from one sample in a study of blood T cells in healthy people across ages (dated by TCRdb to 2014 to 2015). The library was made by 5' RACE. Sequencing instrument: Illumina HiSeq 2500. The second PCR ran for roughly 7 to 12 cycles and used a J-beta primer mix along with a sample-barcoded 5' primer. TCRdb cleaned the public reads at Q25 with fastp, built clones with MiXCR and kept in-frame beta chains. Merged by CDR3 protein, the rows form single entries marked with the most common genes and DNA. This sample gives more than 450,000 distinct CDR3 sequences in total; roughly a quarter of them show up just once. The top ten hold approximately 4% of the sample. These sequences were also reported in another study, on T cells of mothers and their children.

The sequenced sample was blood. The receptors stem from a boy aged 2 to 10 in good health.

The chain links TRBV9 to TRBJ2-2; D possibly matches TRBD1 or TRBD2 (6 bases each). In germline, CDR1 is SGDLS, CDR2 YYNGEE. Trimming took off 0 bases at V and 4 bases at J, with 13 bases between the two ends. This CDR3 comprises 16 residues. The CDR3 reads CASSVAPGAITGELFF. The CDR3 DNA reads TGTGCCAGCAGCGTAGCTCCGGGGGCGATCACCGGGGAGCTGTTTTTT.

CDR3 region: CASSTERGNIQYF. DNA for the CDR3: TGTGCCAGCAGTACAGAGCGGGGAAACATTCAGTACTTC. This sequence joins TRBV6-2 or TRBV6-3 and TRBJ2-4; 7 nucleotides match TRBD2. J lost 6 bases, V lost 5 bases, and 4 bases had no gene match. This CDR3 spans 13 amino acids. The germline V gene has CDR1 MNHEY and CDR2 SVGEGT.

This clonotype was detected only once. The chain is built from TRBV12-3 or TRBV12-4 and TRBJ2-7; D uncertain. This CDR3 spans 11 amino acids. The germline V and J ends were trimmed by 6 bases and 6 bases, with 9 bases remaining between them. As DNA, the CDR3 is TGTGCCAGCAGCTTGTTGGCCGAGCAGTACTTC. Translating it yields CASSLLAEQYF.

As to this clonotype: A read error may account for a junction end that differs from germline. V and J are TRBV20-1 and TRBJ2-5; no reliable D call. The CDR3 contains 12 residues. CDR1 and CDR2 from the germline V gene are DFQATT and SNEGSKA (reference sequence). The CDR3 coding sequence is TGCAGTGCTAGAGATCGAAGCTCCAATGAGTTCTTC. This gives the protein CSARDRSSNEFF.

This clonotype has more than one count but fewer than ten. At one boundary the junction diverges from the germline segment, which might be a read error. V gene TRBV7-7 combines with J gene TRBJ2-5; the match to TRBD2 covers 8 bases. The J call may be wrong; the DNA end is better matched by TRBJ2-1. Germline V CDR1 and CDR2: SSHAT, FNYEAQ (reference sequence). The CDR3 is made up of 14 amino acids. This chain's CDR3 is CASSSTLAANEQFF. CDR3 DNA: TGTGCTAGCAGCTCGACACTAGCGGCGAATGAGCAGTTCTTC.

V is TRBV7-6 and J is TRBJ2-5; 10 bases agree with TRBD1. The J call is in doubt because the DNA end fits TRBJ2-7 better. Germline loops: CDR1 SGHVS, CDR2 FNYEAQ. The CDR3 runs 15 residues. The CDR3 region has the DNA TGTGCCAGCAGCTTAGGGACAGGGGGTACCTACGAGCAGTACTTC. The encoded protein is CASSLGTGGTYEQYF.

This clonotype has only a few counts. This sequence joins TRBV6-1 and TRBJ2-5; 7 nucleotides align to TRBD2. This CDR3 region has 15 residues. V was clipped by 3 bases and J by 4 bases; unmatched bases: 8. Germline lookup yields CDR1 MNHNS and CDR2 SASEGT. The DNA for the CDR3 is TGTGCCAGCAGTGATGGGGGAGGGGAGTCAGAGACCCAGTACTTC. Translated: CASSDGGGESETQYF.

J is TRBJ1-2 and V is TRBV6-1; D gene uncertain. The CDR3 is 13 amino acids. Germline V CDR1 and CDR2: MNHNS, SASEGT. The V and J ends lost 1 base and 6 bases respectively, with 9 bases between them. The CDR3 DNA reads TGTGCCAGCAGTGAAGTTGGGCGGGATGGCTACACCTTC. This sequence encodes CASSEVGRDGYTF.

This chain uses TRBV29-1 with TRBJ1-4; unclear D gene. Germline CDR1 SQVTM, CDR2 ANQGSEA. The V and J ends lost 4 bases and 0 bases respectively, with 9 bases between them. CDR3 size: 14 residues. Written as DNA, the CDR3 is TGCAGCGTTGGTCCGGTTGCAACTAATGAAAAACTGTTTTTT. Encoded protein: CSVGPVATNEKLFF.

The chain recombines TRBV20-1 with TRBJ1-2; 9 nucleotides line up with TRBD1. Germline values: CDR1 DFQATT, CDR2 SNEGSKA (reference sequence). There are 14 residues in the CDR3. The J segment lost 4 bases and the V segment lost 4 bases, leaving 7 bases of the junction unmatched. CDR3 region: CSAKYRGRAYGYTF. The CDR3, as DNA: TGCAGTGCTAAATACAGGGGGCGCGCCTATGGCTACACCTTC.

This clonotype showed up many times. The rearrangement joins TRBV12-3 or TRBV12-4 to TRBJ2-6, with a weak D call TRBD1 (5 bases). The germline V and J ends were trimmed by 6 bases and 1 base, with 10 bases remaining between them. This CDR3 spans 15 amino acids. DNA of the CDR3: TGTGCCAGCAGCTTGGCAGGGTCTGGGGCCAACGTCCTGACTTTC. Translated: CASSLAGSGANVLTF.

The sample holds a few counts of this clonotype. The gene calls are TRBV7-2 and TRBJ2-7; D possibly corresponds to TRBD1 (6 bases). V was shortened by 3 bases and J by 0 bases, with 9 bases between the two germline ends. Per germline, CDR1 SGHTA and CDR2 FQGNSA. The CDR3 totals 14 residues. The CDR3 is CASSLGDTSYEQYF. The CDR3 DNA sequence: TGTGCCAGCAGCTTGGGGGACACCTCCTACGAGCAGTACTTC.

The rearrangement joins TRBV20-1 to TRBJ2-7; D may be TRBD1 (6 bases). The V gene lost 0 bases and the J gene lost 2 bases, with 14 bases spanning the gap. This CDR3 is built from 15 residues. In germline, CDR1 is DFQATT, CDR2 SNEGSKA (reference sequence). CDR3 in DNA: TGCAGTGCTAGAGACGCGACAGGACCCACCTACGAGCAGTACTTC. Amino acid sequence: CSARDATGPTYEQYF.